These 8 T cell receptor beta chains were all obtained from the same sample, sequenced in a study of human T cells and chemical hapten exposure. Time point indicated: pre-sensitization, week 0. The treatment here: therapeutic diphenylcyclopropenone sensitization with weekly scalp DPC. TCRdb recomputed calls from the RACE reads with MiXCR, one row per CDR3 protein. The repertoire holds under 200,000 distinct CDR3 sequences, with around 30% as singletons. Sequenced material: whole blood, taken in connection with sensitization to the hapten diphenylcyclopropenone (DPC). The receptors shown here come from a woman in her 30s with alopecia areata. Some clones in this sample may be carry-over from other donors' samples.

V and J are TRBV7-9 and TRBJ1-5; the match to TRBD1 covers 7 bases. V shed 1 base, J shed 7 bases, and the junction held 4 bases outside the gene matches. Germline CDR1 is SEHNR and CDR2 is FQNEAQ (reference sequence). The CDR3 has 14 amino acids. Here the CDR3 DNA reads TGTGCCAGCAGCTTAGGGGGAGGGGGCCAGCCCCAGCATTTT. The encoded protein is CASSLGGGGQPQHF. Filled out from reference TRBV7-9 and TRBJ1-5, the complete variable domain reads DTGVSQNPRHKITKRGQNVTFRCDPISEHNRLYWYRQTLGQGPEFLTYFQNEAQLEKSRLLSDRFSAERPKGSFSTLEIQRTEQGDSAMYLCASSLGGGGQPQHFGDGTRLSIL.

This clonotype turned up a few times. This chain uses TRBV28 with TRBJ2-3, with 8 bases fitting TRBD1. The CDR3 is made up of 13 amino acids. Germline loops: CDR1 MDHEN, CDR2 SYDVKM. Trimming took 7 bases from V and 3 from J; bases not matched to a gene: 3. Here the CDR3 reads CASTRQGTDTQYF. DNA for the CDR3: TGTGCCAGCACCCGACAGGGGACAGATACGCAGTATTTT.

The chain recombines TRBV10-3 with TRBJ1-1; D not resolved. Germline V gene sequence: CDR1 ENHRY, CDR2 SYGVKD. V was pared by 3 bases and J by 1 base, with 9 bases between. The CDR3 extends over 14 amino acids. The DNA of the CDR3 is TGTGCCATCAGTGAAGCGAGCAGGAACACTGAAGCTTTCTTT. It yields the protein CAISEASRNTEAFF.

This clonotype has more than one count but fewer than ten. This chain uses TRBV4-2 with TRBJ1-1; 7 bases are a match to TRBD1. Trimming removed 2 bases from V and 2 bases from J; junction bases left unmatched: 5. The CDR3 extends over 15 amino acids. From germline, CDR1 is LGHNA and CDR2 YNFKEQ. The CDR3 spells CASSQRGTANTEAFF. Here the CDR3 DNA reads TGTGCCAGCAGCCAACGAGGGACAGCCAACACTGAAGCTTTCTTT.

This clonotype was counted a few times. CDR3 bases: TGTGCCAGCAGTCGGCCCGGGACAGCGCGTTACGAGCAGTACTTC. Translating it yields CASSRPGTARYEQYF. The chain employs TRBV28 and TRBJ2-7; 7 bases line up with TRBD1. Germline trimming cut 5 bases from V and 4 bases from J; bases unmatched to any gene: 11. The CDR3 has 15 residues. Germline assignment: CDR1 MDHEN and CDR2 SYDVKM.

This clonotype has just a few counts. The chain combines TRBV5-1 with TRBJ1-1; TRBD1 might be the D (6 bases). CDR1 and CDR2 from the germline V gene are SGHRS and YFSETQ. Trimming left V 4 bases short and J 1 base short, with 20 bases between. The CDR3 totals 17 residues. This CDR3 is CASSPSAAGTTNTEAFF. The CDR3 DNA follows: TGCGCCAGCAGCCCTTCTGCAGCCGGGACAACGAACACTGAAGCTTTCTTT.

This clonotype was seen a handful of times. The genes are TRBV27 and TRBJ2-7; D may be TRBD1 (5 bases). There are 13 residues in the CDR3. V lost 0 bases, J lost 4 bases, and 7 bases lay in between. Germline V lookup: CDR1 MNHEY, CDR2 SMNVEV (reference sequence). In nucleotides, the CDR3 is TGTGCCAGCAGTTTATCCCGACAGTACGAGCAGTACTTC. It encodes CASSLSRQYEQYF.

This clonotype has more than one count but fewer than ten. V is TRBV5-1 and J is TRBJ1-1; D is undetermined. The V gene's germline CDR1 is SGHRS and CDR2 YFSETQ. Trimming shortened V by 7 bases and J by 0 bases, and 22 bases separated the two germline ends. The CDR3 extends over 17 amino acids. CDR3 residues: CASSGSSPVGMNTEAFF. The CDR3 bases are TGCGCCAGCTCGGGGTCCAGCCCGGTAGGAATGAACACTGAAGCTTTCTTT.